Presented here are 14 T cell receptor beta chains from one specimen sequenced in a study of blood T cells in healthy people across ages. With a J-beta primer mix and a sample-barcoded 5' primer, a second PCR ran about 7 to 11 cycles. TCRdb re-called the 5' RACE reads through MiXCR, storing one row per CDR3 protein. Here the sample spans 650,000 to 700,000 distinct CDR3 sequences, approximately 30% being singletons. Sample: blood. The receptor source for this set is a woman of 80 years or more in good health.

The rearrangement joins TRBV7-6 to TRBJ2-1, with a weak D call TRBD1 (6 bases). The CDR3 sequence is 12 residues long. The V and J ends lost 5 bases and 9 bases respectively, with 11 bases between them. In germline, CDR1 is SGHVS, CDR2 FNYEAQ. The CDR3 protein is CASSPHRAEQFF. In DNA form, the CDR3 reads TGTGCCAGCAGCCCGCACAGGGCTGAGCAGTTCTTC.

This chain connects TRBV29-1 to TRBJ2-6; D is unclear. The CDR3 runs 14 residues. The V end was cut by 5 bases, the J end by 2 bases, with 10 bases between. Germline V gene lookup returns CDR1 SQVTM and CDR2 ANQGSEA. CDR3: CSVYSAAGANVLTF. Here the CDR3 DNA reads TGCAGCGTTTATTCCGCGGCTGGGGCCAACGTCCTGACTTTC.

DNA for the CDR3: TGCAGTGCTAGAGGGGGACTAGCGGGGCTAGGGACCCAGTACTTC. Residues: CSARGGLAGLGTQYF. V is TRBV20-1 and J is TRBJ2-7; 13 bases line up with TRBD2. The DNA end favors TRBJ2-5, so the J call may be wrong. The CDR3 consists of 15 residues. CDR1 is DFQATT, CDR2 SNEGSKA, per germline (reference sequence).

The CDR3 DNA sequence: TGTGCCAGCAGCTTTGTTTGGGGGGCGTTCGAAGAGACCCAGTACTTC. It encodes CASSFVWGAFEETQYF. The J gene is TRBJ2-5, the V gene TRBV5-5; either TRBD1 or TRBD2 may fit D (6 bases each). V lost 2 bases, J lost 3 bases, and 17 bases lay in between. This CDR3 region has 16 residues. Germline CDR1 reads SGHKS; CDR2 reads YYEKEE (reference sequence).

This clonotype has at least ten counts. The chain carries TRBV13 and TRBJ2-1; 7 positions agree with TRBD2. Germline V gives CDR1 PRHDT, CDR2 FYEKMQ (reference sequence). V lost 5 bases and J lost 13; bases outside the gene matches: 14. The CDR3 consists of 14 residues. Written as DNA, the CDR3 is TGTGCCAGCAGCAACCAGCTCGCGGGGGTACGTCAGTTCTTC. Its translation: CASSNQLAGVRQFF.

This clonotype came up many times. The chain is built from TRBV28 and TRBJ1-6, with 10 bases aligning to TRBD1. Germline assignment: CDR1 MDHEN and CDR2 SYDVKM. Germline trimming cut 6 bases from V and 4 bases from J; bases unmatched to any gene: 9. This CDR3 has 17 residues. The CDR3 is CASSGVTGGRYNSPLHF. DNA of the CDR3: TGTGCCAGCAGCGGGGTGACAGGGGGCCGGTATAATTCACCCCTCCACTTT.

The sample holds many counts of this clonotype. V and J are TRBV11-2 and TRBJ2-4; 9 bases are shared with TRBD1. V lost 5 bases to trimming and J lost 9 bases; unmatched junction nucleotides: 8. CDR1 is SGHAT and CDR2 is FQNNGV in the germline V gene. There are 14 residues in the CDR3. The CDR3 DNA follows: TGTGCCAGCAGCCCCTGGGACAGGGCGAGCATTCAGTACTTC. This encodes CASSPWDRASIQYF.

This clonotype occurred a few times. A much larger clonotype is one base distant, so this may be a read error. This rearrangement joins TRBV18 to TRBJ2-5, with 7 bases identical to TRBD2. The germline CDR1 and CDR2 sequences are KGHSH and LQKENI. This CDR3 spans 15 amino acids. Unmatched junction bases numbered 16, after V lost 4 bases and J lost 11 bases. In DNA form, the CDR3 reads TGTGCCAGCTCACTCGCCTCAGTGGGGGGGAATGAGCAGTACTTC. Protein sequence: CASSLASVGGNEQYF.

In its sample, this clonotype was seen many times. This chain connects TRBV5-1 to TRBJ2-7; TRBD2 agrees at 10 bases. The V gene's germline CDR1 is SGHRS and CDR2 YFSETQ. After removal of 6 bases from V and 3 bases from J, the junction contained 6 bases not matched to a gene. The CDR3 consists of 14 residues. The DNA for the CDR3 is TGCGCCAGCAATCAGGGGACTAGCGTCTACGAGCAGTACTTC. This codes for CASNQGTSVYEQYF. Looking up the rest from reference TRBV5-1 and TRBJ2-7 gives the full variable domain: KAGVTQTPRYLIKTRGQQVTLSCSPISGHRSVSWYQQTPGQGLQFLFEYFSETQRNKGNFPGRFSGRQFSNSRSEMNVSTLELGDSALYLCASNQGTSVYEQYFGPGTRLTVT.

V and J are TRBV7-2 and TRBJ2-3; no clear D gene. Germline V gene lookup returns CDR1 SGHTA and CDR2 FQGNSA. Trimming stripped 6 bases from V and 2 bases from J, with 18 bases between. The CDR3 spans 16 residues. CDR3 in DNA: TGTGCCAGCAGGCAAAAGGAGCCCCAAGTCACAGATACGCAGTATTTT. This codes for CASRQKEPQVTDTQYF.

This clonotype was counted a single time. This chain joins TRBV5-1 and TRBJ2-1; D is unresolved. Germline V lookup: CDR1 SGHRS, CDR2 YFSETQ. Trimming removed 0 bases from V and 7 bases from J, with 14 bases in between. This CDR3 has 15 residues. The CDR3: CASSLVPGGVNEQFF. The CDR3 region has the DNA TGCGCCAGCAGCTTGGTGCCGGGCGGTGTAAATGAGCAGTTCTTC.

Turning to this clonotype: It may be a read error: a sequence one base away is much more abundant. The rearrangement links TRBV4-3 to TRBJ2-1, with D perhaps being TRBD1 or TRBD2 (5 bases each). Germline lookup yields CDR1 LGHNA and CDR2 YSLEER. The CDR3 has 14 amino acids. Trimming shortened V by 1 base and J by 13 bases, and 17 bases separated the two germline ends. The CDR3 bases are TGCGCCAGCAGCCAAGGCCGCTGGTTGGGGACCCAGTTCTTC. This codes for CASSQGRWLGTQFF.

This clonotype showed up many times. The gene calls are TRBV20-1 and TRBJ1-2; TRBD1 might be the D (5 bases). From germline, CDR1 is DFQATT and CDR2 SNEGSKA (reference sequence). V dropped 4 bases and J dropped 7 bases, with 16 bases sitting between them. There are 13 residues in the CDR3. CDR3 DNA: TGCAGTGCTAAAGAAGGAGGGGCTGGTGGCTACACCTTC. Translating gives CSAKEGGAGGYTF.

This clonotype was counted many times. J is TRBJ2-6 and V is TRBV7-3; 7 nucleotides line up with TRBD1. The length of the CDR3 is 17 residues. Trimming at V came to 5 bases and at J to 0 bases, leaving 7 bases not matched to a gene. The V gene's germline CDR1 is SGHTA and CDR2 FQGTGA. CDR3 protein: CASSPPGQSSGANVLTF. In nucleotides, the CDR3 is TGTGCCAGCAGCCCCCCGGGACAGTCCTCTGGGGCCAACGTCCTGACTTTC.